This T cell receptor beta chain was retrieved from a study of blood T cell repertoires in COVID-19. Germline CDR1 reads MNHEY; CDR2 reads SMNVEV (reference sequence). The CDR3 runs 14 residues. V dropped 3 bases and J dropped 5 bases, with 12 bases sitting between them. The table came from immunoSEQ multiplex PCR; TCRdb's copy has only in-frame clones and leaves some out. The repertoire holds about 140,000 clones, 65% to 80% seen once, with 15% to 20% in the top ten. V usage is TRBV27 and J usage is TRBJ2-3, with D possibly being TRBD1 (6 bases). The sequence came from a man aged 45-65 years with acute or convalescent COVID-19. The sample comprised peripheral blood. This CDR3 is CASSLGQGIDTQYF. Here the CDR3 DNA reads TGTGCCAGCAGTTTGGGGCAGGGGATAGATACGCAGTATTTT.